This TCR beta chain was documented in a study of early T cells in non-severe SARS-CoV-2 infection (dated by TCRdb to 2020 to 2023). Turning to the overall study: Because TCR sequencing was done on bulk RNA from unsorted whole blood, the alpha and beta chains could not be paired.

The receptor library was made with 5' RACE. The run used a NextSeq 500. To correct for sequencing error and PCR bias, the TCR library protocol tagged individual cDNA molecules with unique molecular identifiers. Sequencing covered both TCR alpha and beta chains, and within each sample the abundances of alpha and beta sequences were tightly co-correlated. On the authors' methods: Decombinator V4 was used to annotate the V gene, J gene and CDR3 of the TCR sequences. TCRs were defined as expanded if a significant change between any two time points was detected under a Poisson model with p below 0.0001. TCR abundances were normalised to the total number of TCRs sequenced per sample and expressed as counts per million. MAIT TCRs were defined by TRAV1-2 paired with TRAJ12, TRAJ20 or TRAJ33, and iNKT TCRs by TRAV10 paired with TRAJ18. VDJdb, accessed 1 November 2021, was searched for CMV, EBV and SARS-CoV-2 annotated TCRs, with TCRs annotated for multiple antigens excluded. TCRdb reworked the public reads: Q25 trimming with fastp, MiXCR clone assembly, productive beta chains retained. Duplicate CDR3 protein sequences are folded into a single record with the most common DNA and genes. TCRdb assigned the V and J calls; the authors' analysis was not used. Within this sample are some 30,000 distinct CDR3 sequences, with 4% to 5% of them counted one time only. The ten largest clonotypes hold 7.5% to 8.5% of the sample.

Via the germline V gene, CDR1 is MNHNS and CDR2 SASEGT. V loses 3 bases, J loses 4 bases, and the germline ends lie 16 bases apart. The cysteine opens and the phenylalanine closes a CDR3 of 15 amino acids. Only the CDR3 DNA stays, 45 bases, in frame from base 1. Study-level results and caveats: VDJdb matching was skewed toward anti-spike CD8 responses, so virus-specific expansions were likely underestimated and private and CD4 specificities were missed.

This clonotype was detected ten times or more. No cognate antigen has been identified for it. The input lacks base qualities; no much larger clone sits a single base away. Set within a cohort of healthcare workers in London, UK, this nested case-control study involved weekly PCR testing of nasopharyngeal swabs along with blood sampling. Between 23 and 31 March 2020, the week of the UK lockdown, healthcare workers were enrolled and then followed up weekly for as long as 16 weeks. Sequenced: whole blood. This receptor was identified in an adult who was a healthcare worker with PCR-confirmed SARS-CoV-2 infection or an uninfected control (not recorded which). Rearrangement joined TRBV6-1 to TRBJ2-7; TRBD1 is perhaps the D gene, given 5 matching bases. The CDR3 region: CASSDQAGIIYEQYF. The DNA sequence reads TGTGCCAGCAGTGATCAGGCAGGGATTATTTACGAGCAGTACTTC.